A single T cell receptor (beta chain) is shown here with its context. The method was immunoSEQ multiplex PCR; TCRdb's version includes in-frame clones alone and lacks a portion of them. The data show roughly 400,000 clones, roughly 91% seen once. The data were taken from a study of Ad26.COV2.S vaccination and SARS-CoV-2 variants. Indicated treatment: about 20 received Ad26.COV2.S at low or high dose, single or two shots; five or six received placebo; per-sample allocation not given. The samples date from day 63 after the first vaccine or placebo injection. This TCR came from a person between 18 and 59 years old who received the Ad26.COV2.S COVID-19 vaccine or a placebo. This sample comprised peripheral blood, obtained in a trial of Ad26.COV2.S vaccine versus placebo.

CDR3 sequence (DNA): TGTGCCAGCAGTTACTGGTCCCCGGGCGATAATTCACCCCTCCACTTT. Its translation: CASSYWSPGDNSPLHF. This rearrangement joins TRBV6-5 to TRBJ1-6; D gene ambiguous. The CDR3 runs to 16 residues. The germline V gene encodes CDR1 MNHEY and CDR2 SVGAGI. Deletions cut 1 base from V and 5 bases from J, with 12 bases between.